Below are 9 T cell receptor beta chains sequenced from a single sample in a study of PD-L1 blockade in urothelial cancer. Repertoires were generated with immunoSEQ multiplex PCR, while TCRdb's copy carries only in-frame clones and drops some. The table shows some 60,000 clones, with about 86% occurring only once. The material was PBMCs, obtained around atezolizumab (anti-PD-L1) treatment. The source is a man aged 45-65 years with urothelial cancer.

Only a few counts were recorded for this clone. V usage is TRBV9 and J usage is TRBJ1-1; D call uncertain. The CDR3 runs to 16 residues. CDR1 and CDR2 from the germline V gene are SGDLS and YYNGEE. The V gene lost 3 bases and the J gene lost 1 base, with 16 bases spanning the gap. CDR3 in amino acids: CASSAGRGRGNTEAFF. CDR3 DNA sequence: TGTGCCAGCAGCGCGGGCCGAGGGAGAGGGAACACTGAAGCTTTCTTT.

This clone appeared once. V usage is TRBV7-6 and J usage is TRBJ1-4; no clear D gene. V lost 5 bases and J lost 2, with 15 bases in between. The CDR3 runs 16 residues. The germline gives CDR1 SGHVS, CDR2 FNYEAQ. The CDR3 here is CASSPYSTATNEKLFF. The CDR3 nucleotides are TGTGCCAGCAGCCCCTACTCTACAGCTACTAATGAAAAACTGTTTTTT.

The rearrangement joins TRBV6-1 to TRBJ2-1, with 7 bases matching TRBD2. V lost 0 bases and J lost 8; bases outside the gene matches: 7. The germline V gene has CDR1 MNHNS and CDR2 SASEGT. The length of the CDR3 is 15 residues. CDR3 loop: CASSEAAGDWDEQFF. CDR3 in DNA: TGTGCCAGCAGTGAAGCGGCGGGGGATTGGGATGAGCAGTTCTTC.

This sequence joins TRBV5-1 and TRBJ2-1, with a tentative D call TRBD2 (6 bases). Germline V CDR1 and CDR2: SGHRS, YFSETQ. The CDR3 totals 16 residues. V was pared by 3 bases and J by 4 bases, with 17 bases between. The CDR3 loop is CASSSTPGLGYNEQFF. CDR3 DNA: TGCGCCAGCAGCTCAACCCCGGGACTCGGGTACAATGAGCAGTTCTTC.

In nucleotides, the CDR3 is TGTGCCAGCAGTCCCCTCTCTAGCGGGAGGGCCAGGGAGACCCAGTACTTC. Translated: CASSPLSSGRARETQYF. The chain is built from TRBV27 and TRBJ2-5, with TRBD2 matching over 12 bases. The CDR3 totals 17 residues. Germline V gene lookup returns CDR1 MNHEY and CDR2 SMNVEV (reference sequence). Germline trimming cut 5 bases from V and 5 bases from J; bases unmatched to any gene: 12.

The chain recombines TRBV28 with TRBJ2-7; unclear D gene. Trimming took off 6 bases at V and 2 bases at J, with 14 bases between the two ends. The CDR3 spans 14 residues. Germline V CDR1 and CDR2: MDHEN, SYDVKM. The CDR3 DNA sequence: TGTGCCAGCAGCCTAGATACTCCTCCCTACGAGCAGTACTTC. Translating gives CASSLDTPPYEQYF. The full variable domain, in which reference TRBV28 and TRBJ2-7 provide the parts outside the CDR3, is DVKVTQSSRYLVKRTGEKVFLECVQDMDHENMFWYRQDPGLGLRLIYFSYDVKMKEKGDIPEGYSVSREKKERFSLILESASTNQTSMYLCASSLDTPPYEQYFGPGTRLTVT.

This sequence joins TRBV28 and TRBJ2-2, with 7 nucleotides matching TRBD2. CDR3 size: 15 residues. Germline V CDR1 and CDR2: MDHEN, SYDVKM. J gave up 4 bases and V 6 bases, and 8 bases lay outside the gene matches. CDR3 in amino acids: CASRRNSGPTGELFF. CDR3 nucleotides: TGTGCCAGCAGACGAAATAGCGGGCCCACCGGGGAGCTGTTTTTT.

The chain joins TRBV5-1 to TRBJ1-6; D unresolved. There are 14 residues in the CDR3. Germline lookup yields CDR1 SGHRS and CDR2 YFSETQ. The V end was cut by 9 bases, the J end by 9 bases, with 19 bases between. The CDR3 loop reads CATRRDFQSSPLHF. The CDR3 DNA reads TGCGCCACCCGCCGGGATTTTCAGAGTTCACCCCTCCACTTT.

This chain links TRBV10-1 with TRBJ2-5; 10 bases agree with TRBD2. The CDR3 extends over 14 amino acids. V lost 4 bases to trimming and J lost 5 bases; unmatched junction nucleotides: 4. Germline V gene data show CDR1 as WNHNN and CDR2 as SYGVQD (reference sequence). In DNA, the CDR3 is TGCGCCAGCAGTGGGGGACTAGCGACGGAGACCCAGTACTTC. This encodes CASSGGLATETQYF.